The rows below give T cell receptor beta chains drawn from one sample of a study of OX40 agonist ivuxolimab in advanced cancers. TCRdb's table, derived via immunoSEQ multiplex PCR, lists solely in-frame clones and lacks some. Of tens of thousands of clones detected, around 87% appear once; the ten largest clones hold roughly 3.7%. The sample was CD4+ or CD8+ T cells sorted from blood, taken in a trial of the OX40 agonist ivuxolimab. These receptors came from an adult with an advanced solid tumor such as melanoma, head and neck, liver or kidney cancer. The CDR3 runs from the conserved cysteine through the conserved F or W. The order of the fields is D gene, V gene, CDR3 length, clone size, J gene, CDR3 protein, CDR3 DNA. D genes are given only for firm matches. The size entry is marked missing in some rows and otherwise reads once, few, many or a size class.

d_gene: TRBD2; v_gene: TRBV9; len: 19; abundance: few; j_gene: TRBJ2-1; CDR3aa: CASSSPGREGLLVHNEQFF; CDR3nt: TGTGCCAGCAGCTCCCCCGGGCGGGAGGGCCTTTTGGTGCACAATGAGCAGTTCTTC
d_gene: .; v_gene: TRBV9; len: 13; abundance: .; j_gene: TRBJ1-4; CDR3aa: CASSVSPTAKLFF; CDR3nt: TGTGCCAGCAGCGTAAGTCCGACGGCTAAACTGTTTTTT
d_gene: .; v_gene: TRBV11-2; len: 16; abundance: .; j_gene: TRBJ2-7; CDR3aa: CASSLTVVSGTYEQYF; CDR3nt: TGTGCCAGCAGCTTAACGGTGGTCTCTGGGACCTACGAGCAGTACTTC
d_gene: .; v_gene: TRBV11-2; len: 14; abundance: .; j_gene: TRBJ2-4; CDR3aa: CASSPGTAKNIQYF; CDR3nt: TGTGCCAGCAGCCCCGGGACCGCTAAAAACATTCAGTACTTC
d_gene: .; v_gene: TRBV5-1; len: 16; abundance: .; j_gene: TRBJ2-1; CDR3aa: CASSLAPTGGFHEQFF; CDR3nt: TGCGCCAGCAGCTTGGCCCCGACAGGTGGGTTTCATGAGCAGTTCTTC
d_gene: TRBD2; v_gene: TRBV10-3; len: 16; abundance: .; j_gene: TRBJ2-1; CDR3aa: CAISRLAGGPPNEQFF; CDR3nt: TGTGCCATCAGTAGATTAGCGGGAGGACCCCCAAATGAGCAGTTCTTC
d_gene: .; v_gene: TRBV9; len: 19; abundance: .; j_gene: TRBJ2-7; CDR3aa: CASSVALQGASGKGYEQYF; CDR3nt: TGTGCCAGCAGCGTAGCCCTACAGGGGGCTAGCGGGAAGGGCTACGAGCAGTACTTC
d_gene: .; v_gene: TRBV19; len: 13; abundance: .; j_gene: TRBJ1-5; CDR3aa: CASSNIAPGLQHF; CDR3nt: TGTGCCAGTAGTAATATAGCCCCGGGGCTCCAGCATTTT
d_gene: .; v_gene: TRBV11-3; len: 14; abundance: few; j_gene: TRBJ1-2; CDR3aa: CASSLGVGDYGYTF; CDR3nt: TGTGCCAGCAGCTTAGGGGTCGGGGACTATGGCTACACCTTC
d_gene: .; v_gene: TRBV27; len: 17; abundance: .; j_gene: TRBJ1-6; CDR3aa: CASTSFLRQSSSSPLHF; CDR3nt: TGTGCCAGCACCTCTTTCCTTAGACAGTCCTCATCCTCACCCCTCCACTTT
d_gene: .; v_gene: TRBV18; len: 13; abundance: once; j_gene: TRBJ1-4; CDR3aa: CASSPGRNEKLFF; CDR3nt: TGTGCCAGCTCACCGGGCCGTAATGAAAAACTGTTTTTT
d_gene: .; v_gene: TRBV7-2; len: 15; abundance: .; j_gene: TRBJ2-7; CDR3aa: CASSSWGEIAYEQYF; CDR3nt: TGTGCCAGCAGCTCGTGGGGGGAAATAGCCTACGAGCAGTACTTC
d_gene: .; v_gene: TRBV28; len: 13; abundance: .; j_gene: TRBJ2-7; CDR3aa: CASSSIPQNEQYF; CDR3nt: TGTGCCAGCAGTTCTATACCGCAGAACGAGCAGTACTTC
d_gene: TRBD1; v_gene: TRBV6-6; len: 14; abundance: .; j_gene: TRBJ2-7; CDR3aa: CASRPGTGPKEQYF; CDR3nt: TGTGCCAGCAGGCCCGGGACAGGGCCTAAAGAGCAGTACTTC
d_gene: .; v_gene: TRBV28; len: 14; abundance: .; j_gene: TRBJ1-2; CDR3aa: CASSLWGWWYGYTF; CDR3nt: TGTGCCAGCAGTTTATGGGGGTGGTGGTATGGCTACACCTTC
d_gene: .; v_gene: TRBV14; len: 12; abundance: .; j_gene: TRBJ2-7; CDR3aa: CASSPTEYEQYF; CDR3nt: TGTGCCAGCAGCCCTACAGAGTACGAGCAGTACTTC
d_gene: .; v_gene: TRBV11-2; len: 15; abundance: .; j_gene: TRBJ1-1; CDR3aa: CASNSIAGVNTEAFF; CDR3nt: TGTGCCAGTAACAGTATAGCGGGGGTTAACACTGAAGCTTTCTTT
d_gene: .; v_gene: TRBV23-1; len: 13; abundance: .; j_gene: TRBJ1-5; CDR3aa: CASRPIPHGPQHF; CDR3nt: TGCGCCAGCAGACCAATACCGCATGGGCCCCAGCATTTT
d_gene: TRBD1; v_gene: TRBV10-1; len: 14; abundance: .; j_gene: TRBJ2-5; CDR3aa: CASSYDRGGETQYF; CDR3nt: TGCGCCAGCAGTTACGACAGGGGAGGCGAGACCCAGTACTTC
d_gene: .; v_gene: TRBV28; len: 14; abundance: .; j_gene: TRBJ1-4; CDR3aa: CASIEGGRAEKLFF; CDR3nt: TGTGCCAGCATCGAGGGCGGCAGGGCCGAAAAACTGTTTTTT
d_gene: .; v_gene: TRBV28; len: 17; abundance: once; j_gene: TRBJ1-1; CDR3aa: CASNFIGAGHSNTEAFF; CDR3nt: TGTGCCAGCAACTTTATCGGGGCGGGGCACTCGAACACTGAAGCTTTCTTT
d_gene: .; v_gene: TRBV5-8; len: 17; abundance: .; j_gene: TRBJ2-6; CDR3aa: CASSLGRGKTGANVLTF; CDR3nt: TGTGCCAGCAGCTTGGGTAGGGGAAAGACTGGGGCCAACGTCCTGACTTTC
d_gene: TRBD1; v_gene: TRBV5-4; len: 16; abundance: once; j_gene: TRBJ2-2; CDR3aa: CASSPDRVVVTGELFF; CDR3nt: TGTGCCAGCAGCCCCGACAGGGTTGTAGTTACCGGGGAGCTGTTTTTT
d_gene: TRBD2; v_gene: TRBV7-8; len: 16; abundance: .; j_gene: TRBJ2-3; CDR3aa: CASSLKREVFTDTQYF; CDR3nt: TGTGCCAGCAGCTTAAAGCGGGAGGTGTTCACAGATACGCAGTATTTT
d_gene: .; v_gene: TRBV28; len: 15; abundance: .; j_gene: TRBJ2-1; CDR3aa: CASPPARGLEDEQFF; CDR3nt: TGTGCCAGCCCCCCCGCCCGGGGCCTGGAGGATGAGCAGTTCTTC
d_gene: .; v_gene: TRBV18; len: 14; abundance: .; j_gene: TRBJ1-5; CDR3aa: CASSQGRSNQPQHF; CDR3nt: TGTGCCAGCTCACAGGGACGGAGCAATCAGCCCCAGCATTTT
d_gene: .; v_gene: TRBV4-1; len: 13; abundance: .; j_gene: TRBJ2-4; CDR3aa: CASSQAVGPIQYF; CDR3nt: TGCGCCAGCAGCCAAGCGGTAGGTCCCATTCAGTACTTC
d_gene: TRBD1; v_gene: TRBV7-6; len: 13; abundance: .; j_gene: TRBJ2-7; CDR3aa: CASSPRTGRGQYF; CDR3nt: TGTGCCAGCAGCCCCCGGACAGGTCGGGGGCAGTACTTC
d_gene: .; v_gene: TRBV7-8; len: 14; abundance: few; j_gene: TRBJ1-2; CDR3aa: CASSLVRGGQRYTF; CDR3nt: TGTGCCAGCAGCTTAGTACGTGGTGGACAGCGCTACACCTTC
d_gene: .; v_gene: TRBV29-1; len: 12; abundance: .; j_gene: TRBJ2-5; CDR3aa: CSAWRQGETQYF; CDR3nt: TGCAGCGCCTGGAGGCAGGGGGAGACCCAGTACTTC
d_gene: .; v_gene: TRBV28; len: 16; abundance: .; j_gene: TRBJ2-1; CDR3aa: CASSLVGGSSYNEQFF; CDR3nt: TGTGCCAGCAGTTTAGTTGGCGGCAGCTCCTACAATGAGCAGTTCTTC
d_gene: .; v_gene: TRBV12-2; len: 14; abundance: .; j_gene: TRBJ2-5; CDR3aa: CASSTWGQQETQYF; CDR3nt: TGTGCCAGCAGCACTTGGGGACAGCAAGAGACCCAGTACTTC
d_gene: .; v_gene: TRBV7-9; len: 13; abundance: .; j_gene: TRBJ1-1; CDR3aa: CASSLEWPTEAFF; CDR3nt: TGTGCCAGCAGCTTAGAGTGGCCCACTGAAGCTTTCTTT
d_gene: .; v_gene: TRBV5-4; len: 14; abundance: .; j_gene: TRBJ2-7; CDR3aa: CASSRLHGFNEQYF; CDR3nt: TGTGCCAGCAGCAGGCTACATGGGTTCAACGAGCAGTACTTC
d_gene: .; v_gene: TRBV19; len: 14; abundance: .; j_gene: TRBJ1-2; CDR3aa: CASSSAGIVYGYTF; CDR3nt: TGTGCCAGTAGCTCAGCGGGGATAGTCTATGGCTACACCTTC
d_gene: .; v_gene: TRBV10-1; len: 15; abundance: .; j_gene: TRBJ2-2; CDR3aa: CASSSPTAGTGELFF; CDR3nt: TGCGCCAGCAGTTCTCCCACAGCAGGGACCGGGGAGCTGTTTTTT
d_gene: TRBD1; v_gene: TRBV5-6; len: 18; abundance: .; j_gene: TRBJ1-3; CDR3aa: CASSLSPGQGDSGNTIYF; CDR3nt: TGTGCCAGCAGCTTGAGTCCCGGACAGGGCGACTCTGGAAACACCATATATTTT